This TCR beta chain derives from a study of tumor-infiltrating lymphocytes in primary liver carcinoma. Study summary: Roughly 3.65 to 8 million productive TCRbeta reads came from each sample, comparable across tissue types.

Concerning this clonotype itself: The antigen remains undetermined. One junction end disagrees with the germline gene, perhaps due to a read error.

Reverse transcription of around 500 ng total RNA with a constant-region primer produced TCR beta cDNA. Construction of TCR beta libraries relied on three successive nested multiplex PCR rounds employing slightly modified ARM-PCR. The two initial PCR rounds, about 9 cycles each, used TRBV1-TRBV30 forward and C-beta reverse primers. Each CDR3 protein is one row after TCRdb ran MiXCR on the multiplex PCR reads. The sample includes 95,000 to 100,000 distinct CDR3 sequences, around 73% of them seen just once. Findings and caveats of the study: Merely some 8-24% of top clones spanned all five tumor regions.

This CDR3 is built from 14 residues. Germline V lookup: CDR1 SQVTM, CDR2 ANQGSEA. Unsorted bulk tissue, roughly 19-34 mg of it, served as the source for co-extraction of RNA and DNA. Primary liver carcinomas in the patients were surgically resected. The source is a woman aged 55-70 years with primary liver carcinoma and hepatitis B virus infection. The source material was liver tumor tissue from sampling region 2. Subset described: tumor region T2, inferior pole. The chain combines TRBV29-1 with TRBJ2-3; 8 bases are a match to TRBD1. The CDR3 loop is CSVGDRIHTDTQYF. The CDR3 DNA reads TGCAGCGTTGGGGACAGGATCCACACAGATACACAGTATTTT.